The 21 T cell receptor beta chains given below trace back to one sample, sequenced in a study of blood T cell repertoires in COVID-19 (dated by TCRdb to about 2020). Libraries came from the immunoSEQ multiplex PCR assay. TCRdb mirrors the immuneACCESS table, restricted to in-frame sequences. Some clones are absent from its copies; in checked studies, under half trace to an unresolved V gene, and the reason for the others is unknown. The sample includes about 190,000 clones, with about 77% observed a single time. Under 3.5% of the sample is in the top ten clones. Sequencing was performed on peripheral blood. These receptor sequences come from a woman older than 75 with active or convalescent COVID-19.

This clone turned up a few times. The rearrangement uses TRBV4-1 and TRBJ2-3; perhaps TRBD2 as D (5 bases). Germline CDR1 MGHRA, CDR2 YSYEKL. The germline V and J ends were trimmed by 0 bases and 6 bases, with 10 bases remaining between them. This CDR3 spans 14 amino acids. The CDR3 DNA is TGCGCCAGCAGCCAAGATCCCTCGGGGGATACGCAGTATTTT. It specifies CASSQDPSGDTQYF.

The CDR3 spells CASSVESGTGGWNGELFF. CDR3 nucleotide sequence: TGTGCCAGCAGTGTTGAATCGGGGACAGGGGGCTGGAACGGGGAGCTGTTTTTT. V gene TRBV2 combines with J gene TRBJ2-2; TRBD1 aligns across 12 bases. CDR3 length equals 18 residues. Germline V gives CDR1 SNHLY, CDR2 FYNNEI. The trim removed 4 bases at V and 7 bases at J, leaving 13 bases unmatched.

The chain employs TRBV10-2 and TRBJ1-5; 9 nucleotides agree with TRBD1. CDR1 WSHSY and CDR2 SAAADI come from the germline V gene. The CDR3 length is 13 residues. The V gene end was trimmed by 6 bases and the J gene end by 6 bases; junction bases not matched to a gene: 3. In DNA, the CDR3 is TGCGCCAGCAGCACAGGGGGCACTCAGCCCCAGCATTTT. This codes for CASSTGGTQPQHF.

V is TRBV28 and J is TRBJ1-5; the match to TRBD1 covers 7 bases. V was clipped by 6 bases and J by 2 bases; unmatched bases: 4. Germline V gene lookup returns CDR1 MDHEN and CDR2 SYDVKM. CDR3 length equals 14 residues. The CDR3 nucleotides are TGTGCCAGCAGCCGGACAGGACGCAATCAGCCCCAGCATTTT. Protein product: CASSRTGRNQPQHF.

The chain has TRBV3-1 (or the pseudogene TRBV3-2) and TRBJ2-5; D not resolved. The V gene's germline CDR1 is LGHDT and CDR2 YNNKEL (reference sequence). Trimming took 4 bases from V and 5 from J, leaving 8 bases between them. This CDR3 is built from 12 residues. The CDR3 region has the DNA TGTGCCAGCAGCCCCGCCGCGGAGACCCAGTACTTC. It translates to CASSPAAETQYF.

The CDR3, as DNA: TGTGCCAGCAGCTTGGCCGTGGGACAGGGTAGCACAGATACGCAGTATTTT. It yields the protein CASSLAVGQGSTDTQYF. This rearrangement joins TRBV5-4 to TRBJ2-3; TRBD1 aligns across 9 bases. Losses at the gene ends were 0 bases for V and 0 bases for J; bases not matched to a gene: 5. In germline, CDR1 is SGHNT, CDR2 YYREEE (reference sequence). This CDR3 has 17 amino acids.

This clone was picked up one time. The rearrangement joins TRBV7-9 to TRBJ1-2; D uncertain. From germline, CDR1 is SEHNR and CDR2 FQNEAQ (reference sequence). CDR3 length equals 13 residues. Trimming took 7 bases from V and 4 from J, leaving 13 bases between them. The CDR3 reads CASTLGSGYGYTF. As DNA, the CDR3 is TGTGCCAGCACCCTGGGGAGCGGCTATGGCTACACCTTC.

This clone was detected only a few times. The rearrangement joins TRBV5-4 to TRBJ2-7; weak D call: TRBD1 (6 bases). CDR3 length: 14 residues. Germline lookup yields CDR1 SGHNT and CDR2 YYREEE (reference sequence). The V end lost 3 bases, the J end lost 1 base, and 11 bases lay between the germline ends. The CDR3 reads CASSSQGGSYEQYF. DNA of the CDR3: TGTGCCAGCAGCTCACAGGGTGGGTCCTACGAGCAGTACTTC.

This clone was counted between two and nine times. J is TRBJ1-2 and V is TRBV12-3 or TRBV12-4; D might be TRBD1 (5 bases). V was pared by 6 bases and J by 7 bases, with 15 bases between. The CDR3 totals 13 residues. The CDR3 reads CASSITGSGGYTF. CDR3 sequence (DNA): TGTGCCAGCAGCATCACAGGTTCGGGTGGCTACACCTTC.

This chain connects TRBV3-1 (or the pseudogene TRBV3-2) to TRBJ2-7, with 8 bases matching TRBD2. Germline CDR1 LGHDT, CDR2 YNNKEL (reference sequence). The CDR3 extends over 13 amino acids. V was pared by 4 bases and J by 2 bases, with 1 base of the junction left unmatched. This CDR3 reads CASSLAGPYEQYF. Written as DNA, the CDR3 is TGTGCCAGCAGCCTAGCGGGGCCCTACGAGCAGTACTTC.

The sample holds a few counts of this clone. This chain uses TRBV11-2 with TRBJ2-5, with unresolved D. This CDR3 has 12 amino acids. Germline values: CDR1 SGHAT, CDR2 FQNNGV. Trimming pared 7 bases from V and 5 bases from J, leaving 11 bases between. The CDR3 DNA sequence: TGTGCCAGCATGGGCGATGGGGAGACCCAGTACTTC. Translated: CASMGDGETQYF.

V usage is TRBV2 and J usage is TRBJ1-5; a weak D match, TRBD1 (5 bases). The germline gives CDR1 SNHLY, CDR2 FYNNEI. With 4 bases removed from V and 4 bases from J, the gap between germline ends came to 23 bases. The CDR3 is 18 residues long. The chain's CDR3 is CASSASTGLPANNQPQHF. Here the CDR3 DNA reads TGTGCCAGCAGTGCCTCAACGGGACTCCCGGCTAATAATCAGCCCCAGCATTTT.

This clone has just a few counts. The rearrangement joins TRBV28 to TRBJ1-5; the match to TRBD1 covers 10 bases. This CDR3 comprises 16 residues. CDR1 and CDR2 (germline): MDHEN, SYDVKM. The V and J ends lost 5 bases and 6 bases, in that order; junction bases with no gene match: 10. In DNA, the CDR3 is TGTGCCAGCAGTGCTAAGCGGACAGGGGGAGGTCAGCCCCAGCATTTT. It specifies CASSAKRTGGGQPQHF. Combining the CDR3 with reference TRBV28 and TRBJ1-5 gives the whole variable domain DVKVTQSSRYLVKRTGEKVFLECVQDMDHENMFWYRQDPGLGLRLIYFSYDVKMKEKGDIPEGYSVSREKKERFSLILESASTNQTSMYLCASSAKRTGGGQPQHFGDGTRLSIL.

This clone has a single count. The CDR3 reads CASSPNVGTQSTDTQYF. Written as DNA, the CDR3 is TGTGCCAGCTCACCGAACGTAGGGACACAAAGCACAGATACGCAGTATTTT. This chain uses TRBV18 with TRBJ2-3, with D maybe TRBD1 (6 bases). CDR1 and CDR2 (germline): KGHSH, LQKENI. V lost 3 bases and J 0 bases, leaving 16 bases between the germline ends. The CDR3 contains 17 residues.

This clone was observed a few times. V is TRBV28 and J is TRBJ1-4; 8 positions agree with TRBD1. The CDR3 sequence is 14 residues long. V was clipped by 3 bases and J by 6 bases; unmatched bases: 3. The germline gives CDR1 MDHEN, CDR2 SYDVKM. CDR3 protein: CASSFTDRDEKLFF. The CDR3 region has the DNA TGTGCCAGCAGTTTCACGGACAGGGATGAAAAACTGTTTTTT.

This chain joins TRBV5-1 and TRBJ2-5; 8 nucleotides match TRBD2. This CDR3 comprises 17 residues. Germline CDR1 reads SGHRS; CDR2 reads YFSETQ. V gave up 0 bases and J gave up 5 bases; unmatched junction bases: 12. The DNA of the CDR3 is TGCGCCAGCAGCTTGGCCGGCGGGGCGGGGGGCTCGGAGACCCAGTACTTC. As protein: CASSLAGGAGGSETQYF.

This clone was recorded a few times. The chain joins TRBV3-1 (or the pseudogene TRBV3-2) to TRBJ1-5; 8 nucleotides agree with TRBD1. The germline gives CDR1 LGHDT, CDR2 YNNKEL (reference sequence). Trimming at V came to 1 base and at J to 7 bases, leaving 6 bases not matched to a gene. The CDR3 is 15 residues long. The CDR3 bases are TGTGCCAGCAGCCAAGCCGGGACAGGAATCCAGCCCCAGCATTTT. This translates into CASSQAGTGIQPQHF.

J is TRBJ1-2 and V is TRBV5-1; tentative D call: TRBD1 (5 bases). Germline V gene sequence: CDR1 SGHRS, CDR2 YFSETQ. The CDR3 totals 14 residues. V dropped 4 bases and J dropped 5 bases, with 15 bases sitting between them. In nucleotides, the CDR3 is TGCGCCAGCAGCCCTGGGGCGTTAACGTATGGCTACACCTTC. It specifies CASSPGALTYGYTF.

This clone was picked up a small number of times. The rearrangement links TRBV2 to TRBJ2-2; TRBD2 matches 9 bases. Trimming cost V 8 bases and J 7 bases; bases outside gene matches: 11. The germline CDR1 and CDR2 sequences are SNHLY and FYNNEI. The CDR3 consists of 15 residues. The CDR3 reads CASQLAGGPVGELFF. As DNA, the CDR3 is TGTGCCAGCCAGCTTGCGGGGGGGCCGGTCGGGGAGCTGTTTTTT.

The V call is TRBV28, the J call TRBJ1-2; D is perhaps TRBD1 (5 bases). Germline CDR1 reads MDHEN; CDR2 reads SYDVKM. The CDR3 totals 15 residues. Trimming stripped 6 bases from V and 4 bases from J, with 18 bases between. CDR3 sequence reads: CASSPGRRGVYGYTF. Here the CDR3 DNA reads TGTGCCAGCAGCCCCGGACGGAGGGGAGTCTATGGCTACACCTTC.

CDR3 nucleotides: TGTGCCAGCAGCTTCGGACGGGATAACTATGGCTACACCTTC. This sequence encodes CASSFGRDNYGYTF. This chain links TRBV5-4 with TRBJ1-2; D gene uncertain. Trimming cost V 2 bases and J 1 base, with 9 bases left between them. Germline CDR1 and CDR2: SGHNT and YYREEE (reference sequence). There are 14 residues in the CDR3.